The 14 T cell receptor beta chains reported below all come from one sample, sequenced in a study of shared clonotypes between healthy human individuals. Profiled with immunoSEQ multiplex PCR; TCRdb holds only in-frame clones, not every one. Here the sample spans about 2.1 million clones, approximately 92% being singletons. CD45RO-negative, CCR7-positively selected cells formed the naive CD8 fraction, excluding terminally differentiated effector memory CD45RA+ cells. The sample was naive CD8+ T cells from PBMCs. The receptors were gathered from a man in his late teens or twenties in good health. Some clones in this sample may be carry-over from other donors' samples.

The chain is built from TRBV7-8 and TRBJ1-1, with unresolved D. The germline V gene has CDR1 SGHVS and CDR2 FQNEAQ. Trimming cost V 4 bases and J 5 bases, with 11 bases left between them. This CDR3 is built from 13 residues. The CDR3 DNA reads as TGTGCCAGCAGCTCGGGCAAGGGAACTGAAGCTTTCTTT. Protein: CASSSGKGTEAFF.

This chain uses TRBV9 with TRBJ2-2; D tentatively fits TRBD1 or TRBD2 (7 bases each). V was trimmed by 4 bases and J by 0 bases, leaving 13 bases between them. Germline V CDR1 and CDR2: SGDLS, YYNGEE. This CDR3 region has 16 residues. The CDR3 DNA reads TGTGCCAGCAGCCCCAGGGGGGGCCCGAACACCGGGGAGCTGTTTTTT. Translation gives CASSPRGGPNTGELFF.

V and J are TRBV7-3 and TRBJ2-7; TRBD2 agrees at 15 bases. Germline V gene data show CDR1 as SGHTA and CDR2 as FQGTGA. J lost 2 bases, V lost 5 bases, and 7 bases had no gene match. The CDR3 loop spans 17 amino acids. The CDR3 coding sequence is TGTGCCAGCAGCGCAGGACTAGCGGGAGGGGGTGCCTACGAGCAGTACTTC. Translated: CASSAGLAGGGAYEQYF.

The genes are TRBV19 and TRBJ2-4; 8 bases are a match to TRBD1. Per germline, CDR1 LNHDA and CDR2 SQIVND (reference sequence). This CDR3 has 14 residues. J lost 7 bases, V lost 5 bases, and 7 bases had no gene match. In nucleotides, the CDR3 is TGTGCCAGTAGTGTTCCGGGACAGGTCAACATTCAGTACTTC. This codes for CASSVPGQVNIQYF.

The rearrangement links TRBV19 to TRBJ2-2; D not certain. There are 12 residues in the CDR3. Germline V gives CDR1 LNHDA, CDR2 SQIVND (reference sequence). V was trimmed by 7 bases and J by 3 bases, leaving 6 bases between them. The CDR3 spells CASMADTGELFF. CDR3 in DNA: TGTGCCAGTATGGCCGACACCGGGGAGCTGTTTTTT.

This clone was seen a single time. V is TRBV9 and J is TRBJ2-3; D not certain. The CDR3 is 15 residues long. Germline assignment: CDR1 SGDLS and CDR2 YYNGEE. V was cut by 4 bases and J by 1 base, with 13 bases left in between. The CDR3 sequence is CASSSGPSGTDTQYF. The CDR3 DNA is TGTGCCAGCAGCTCAGGACCGTCCGGCACAGATACGCAGTATTTT.

The chain has TRBV10-2 and TRBJ2-3, with D maybe TRBD2 (5 bases). CDR1 and CDR2 (germline): WSHSY, SAAADI. V lost 2 bases and J 1 base, leaving 25 bases between the germline ends. The CDR3 sequence is 20 residues long. The CDR3 loop reads CASSEPTYPNGEPRTDTQYF. The CDR3 DNA sequence: TGCGCCAGCAGTGAGCCCACGTATCCTAACGGGGAGCCACGCACAGATACGCAGTATTTT.

The chain carries TRBV7-2 and TRBJ2-7; TRBD2 matches 7 bases. The V and J ends lost 1 base and 3 bases, in that order; junction bases with no gene match: 3. This CDR3 has 14 amino acids. Germline CDR1 and CDR2: SGHTA and FQGNSA. CDR3: CASSLVAGVYEQYF. The CDR3 DNA sequence: TGTGCCAGCAGCTTAGTTGCGGGGGTCTACGAGCAGTACTTC.

The chain combines TRBV19 with TRBJ1-1; D not certain. Germline CDR1 reads LNHDA; CDR2 reads SQIVND (reference sequence). V gave up 7 bases and J gave up 0 bases, with 12 bases separating them. The CDR3 runs to 14 residues. The CDR3 spells CASIPGAMNTEAFF. CDR3 coding DNA: TGTGCCAGTATTCCAGGAGCCATGAACACTGAAGCTTTCTTT.

The DNA for the CDR3 is TGTGCCAGCAGTGAAGTGGGTGGGAGCTCCTACAATGAGCAGTTCTTC. This translates into CASSEVGGSSYNEQFF. The J gene is TRBJ2-1, the V gene TRBV2, with D tentatively TRBD2 (5 bases). Deletions cut 1 base from V and 0 bases from J, with 10 bases between. The CDR3 totals 16 residues. Germline V CDR1 and CDR2: SNHLY, FYNNEI.

The chain recombines TRBV28 with TRBJ1-1; D gene ambiguous. V gave up 6 bases and J gave up 6 bases, with 14 bases separating them. This CDR3 has 13 amino acids. Looked up from germline, CDR1 is MDHEN and CDR2 is SYDVKM. The CDR3 sequence is CASRVHGVSEAFF. The CDR3 region has the DNA TGTGCCAGCAGGGTACATGGGGTCTCTGAAGCTTTCTTT.

The J gene is TRBJ2-7, the V gene TRBV29-1; 10 positions match TRBD2. This CDR3 contains 20 residues. Trimming removed 6 bases from V and 8 bases from J; junction bases left unmatched: 31. The germline CDR1 and CDR2 sequences are SQVTM and ANQGSEA. The CDR3 DNA reads as TGCAGCGTCGTCCCGGGACAGGATTTTGAAGATAGCGGGGGGCTCGATAAGCAGTACTTC. This gives the protein CSVVPGQDFEDSGGLDKQYF.

V is TRBV7-8 and J is TRBJ2-6; D not resolved. Deletions cut 5 bases from V and 2 bases from J, with 10 bases between. The CDR3 length is 15 residues. Per the germline V gene, CDR1 is SGHVS and CDR2 is FQNEAQ. CDR3 coding DNA: TGTGCCAGCAGCCCCGATGGGGCTGGGGCCAACGTCCTGACTTTC. Translating gives CASSPDGAGANVLTF.

This clone has a single count. The J gene is TRBJ1-5, the V gene TRBV19; D might be TRBD1 (6 bases). The V gene's germline CDR1 is LNHDA and CDR2 SQIVND (reference sequence). With 6 bases removed from V and 6 bases from J, the gap between germline ends came to 18 bases. The CDR3 runs to 15 residues. DNA for the CDR3: TGTGCCAGTAGCCCCCCACAGGGAGGGGGTCAGCCCCAGCATTTT. Its protein is CASSPPQGGGQPQHF.